A single sample gave rise to the 4 T cell receptor beta chains below, sequenced in a study of blood T cell repertoires in COVID-19. TCRdb keeps only in-frame clones here, not all; method: immunoSEQ multiplex PCR. The table has under 250,000 clones, around 86% seen once. The sequenced sample consisted of peripheral blood. The receptor source for this set is a man aged 60 to 75 who had recovered from COVID-19.

V is TRBV10-3 and J is TRBJ1-1; possible D gene TRBD1, 5 bases. Germline loops: CDR1 ENHRY, CDR2 SYGVKD. The CDR3 is 12 amino acids. The V and J ends lost 3 bases and 11 bases respectively, with 13 bases between them. CDR3 amino acids: CAISDPQGRAFF. As DNA, the CDR3 is TGTGCCATCAGTGATCCCCAGGGCCGCGCTTTCTTT.

J is TRBJ1-5 and V is TRBV6-5; 8 bases are a match to TRBD1. Germline V lookup: CDR1 MNHEY, CDR2 SVGAGI. This CDR3 is built from 15 residues. V dropped 0 bases and J dropped 7; count of bases not matched to a gene: 5. The CDR3 region is CASSYSQGAGQPQHF. DNA for the CDR3: TGTGCCAGCAGTTACTCGCAGGGGGCGGGACAGCCCCAGCATTTT.

CDR3 region: CASGLGIYNSPLHF. DNA of the CDR3: TGTGCCAGCGGACTCGGAATCTATAATTCACCCCTCCACTTT. This chain uses TRBV25-1 with TRBJ1-6, with unresolved D. Between the trimmed V and J ends, which lost 8 bases and 3 bases, there was a span of 11 bases. The germline V gene has CDR1 MGHDK and CDR2 SYGVNS. The CDR3 contains 14 residues.

This chain connects TRBV7-9 to TRBJ1-1, with a tentative D call TRBD1 (6 bases). V lost 6 bases to trimming and J lost 0 bases, with 11 bases between them. The CDR3 totals 14 residues. The germline gives CDR1 SEHNR, CDR2 FQNEAQ (reference sequence). CDR3 bases: TGTGCCAGCAGTTTGGACAGACTGAACACTGAAGCTTTCTTT. Translated: CASSLDRLNTEAFF.